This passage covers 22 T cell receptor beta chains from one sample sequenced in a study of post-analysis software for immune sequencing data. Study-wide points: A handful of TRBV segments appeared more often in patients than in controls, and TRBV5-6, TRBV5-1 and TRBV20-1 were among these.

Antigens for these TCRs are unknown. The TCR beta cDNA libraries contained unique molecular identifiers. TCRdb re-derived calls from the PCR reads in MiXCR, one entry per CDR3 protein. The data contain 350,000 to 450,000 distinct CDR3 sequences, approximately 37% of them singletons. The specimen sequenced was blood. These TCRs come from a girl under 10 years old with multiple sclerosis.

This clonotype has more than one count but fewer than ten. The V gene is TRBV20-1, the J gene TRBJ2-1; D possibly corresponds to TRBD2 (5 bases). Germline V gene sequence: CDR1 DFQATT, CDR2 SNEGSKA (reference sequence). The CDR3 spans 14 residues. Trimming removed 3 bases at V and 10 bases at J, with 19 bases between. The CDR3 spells CSASLYTRGPEQFF. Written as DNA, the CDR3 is TGCAGTGCTAGTTTGTATACTAGAGGTCCCGAGCAGTTCTTC.

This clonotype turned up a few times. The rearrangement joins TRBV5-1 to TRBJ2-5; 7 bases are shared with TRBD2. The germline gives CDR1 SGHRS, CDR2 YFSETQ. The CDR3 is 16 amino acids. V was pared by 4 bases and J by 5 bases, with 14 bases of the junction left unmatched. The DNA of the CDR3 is TGCGCCAGCAGCCCTTTGAATGGTCCCGGGGGGGAGACCCAGTACTTC. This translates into CASSPLNGPGGETQYF.

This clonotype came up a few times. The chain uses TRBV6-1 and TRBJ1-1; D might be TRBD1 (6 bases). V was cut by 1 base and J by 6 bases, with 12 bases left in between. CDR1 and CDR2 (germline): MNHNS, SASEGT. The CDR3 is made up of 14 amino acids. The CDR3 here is CASSEGNRVAEAFF. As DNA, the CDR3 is TGTGCCAGCAGTGAAGGGAACAGGGTTGCTGAAGCTTTCTTT.

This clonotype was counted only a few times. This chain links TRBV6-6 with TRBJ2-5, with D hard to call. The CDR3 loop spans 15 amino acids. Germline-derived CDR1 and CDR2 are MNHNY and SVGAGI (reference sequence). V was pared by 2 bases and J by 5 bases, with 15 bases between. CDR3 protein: CASSYDLKVLETQYF. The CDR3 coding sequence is TGTGCCAGCAGTTACGACCTCAAGGTGCTCGAGACCCAGTACTTC.

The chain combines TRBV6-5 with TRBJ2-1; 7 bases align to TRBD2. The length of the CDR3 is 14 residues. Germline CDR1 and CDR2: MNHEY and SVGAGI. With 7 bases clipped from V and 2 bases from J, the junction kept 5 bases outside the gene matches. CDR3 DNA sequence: TGTGCCAGCAAGAGCGGGAACGCCTACAATGAGCAGTTCTTC. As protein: CASKSGNAYNEQFF.

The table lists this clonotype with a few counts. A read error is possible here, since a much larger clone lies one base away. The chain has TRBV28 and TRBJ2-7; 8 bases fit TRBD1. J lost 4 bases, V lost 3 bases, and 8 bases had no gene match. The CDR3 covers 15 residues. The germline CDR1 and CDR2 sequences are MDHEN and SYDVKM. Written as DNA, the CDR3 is TGTGCCAGCAGTTTCCCGGGACAGGCCAGATACGAGCAGTACTTC. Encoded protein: CASSFPGQARYEQYF.

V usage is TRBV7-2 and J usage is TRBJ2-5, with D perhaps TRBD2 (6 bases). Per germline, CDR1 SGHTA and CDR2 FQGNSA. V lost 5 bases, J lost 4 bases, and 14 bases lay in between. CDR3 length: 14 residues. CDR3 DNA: TGTGCCAGCAGCCTTTCGGGACTGCGAGAGACCCAGTACTTC. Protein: CASSLSGLRETQYF.

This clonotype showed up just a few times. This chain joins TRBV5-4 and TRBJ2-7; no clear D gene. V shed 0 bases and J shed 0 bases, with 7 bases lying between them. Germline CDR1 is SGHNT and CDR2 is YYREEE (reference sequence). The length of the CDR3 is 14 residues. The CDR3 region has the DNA TGTGCCAGCAGCTTGGATCTAGTCTCCTACGAGCAGTACTTC. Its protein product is CASSLDLVSYEQYF.

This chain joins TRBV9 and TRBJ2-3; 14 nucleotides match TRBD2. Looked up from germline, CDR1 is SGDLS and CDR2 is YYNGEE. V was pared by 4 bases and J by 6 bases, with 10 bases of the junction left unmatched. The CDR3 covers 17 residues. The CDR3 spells CASSRSGLAGGQDTQYF. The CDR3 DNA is TGTGCCAGCAGCCGCTCTGGACTAGCGGGAGGTCAGGATACGCAGTATTTT.

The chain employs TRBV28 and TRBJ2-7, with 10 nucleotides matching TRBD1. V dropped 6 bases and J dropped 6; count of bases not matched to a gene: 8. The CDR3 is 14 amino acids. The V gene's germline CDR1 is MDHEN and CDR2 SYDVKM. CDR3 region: CASRHPDRGCEQYF. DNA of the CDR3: TGTGCCAGCAGACACCCGGACAGGGGGTGCGAGCAGTACTTC.

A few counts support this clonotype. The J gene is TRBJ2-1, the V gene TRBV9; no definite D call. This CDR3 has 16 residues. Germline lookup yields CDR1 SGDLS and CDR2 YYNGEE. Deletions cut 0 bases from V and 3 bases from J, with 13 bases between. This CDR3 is CASSVGSGFDYNEQFF. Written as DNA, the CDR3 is TGTGCCAGCAGCGTAGGTTCAGGCTTTGACTACAATGAGCAGTTCTTC. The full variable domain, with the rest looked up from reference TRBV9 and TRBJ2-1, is DSGVTQTPKHLITATGQRVTLRCSPRSGDLSVYWYQQSLDQGLQFLIQYYNGEERAKGNILERFSAQQFPDLHSELNLSSLELGDSALYFCASSVGSGFDYNEQFFGPGTRLTVL.

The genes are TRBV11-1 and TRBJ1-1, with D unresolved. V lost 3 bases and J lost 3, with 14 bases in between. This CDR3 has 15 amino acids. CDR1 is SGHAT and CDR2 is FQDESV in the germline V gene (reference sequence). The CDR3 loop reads CASSFRGIGYTEAFF. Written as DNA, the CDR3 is TGTGCCAGCAGCTTCCGGGGTATTGGGTACACTGAAGCTTTCTTT.

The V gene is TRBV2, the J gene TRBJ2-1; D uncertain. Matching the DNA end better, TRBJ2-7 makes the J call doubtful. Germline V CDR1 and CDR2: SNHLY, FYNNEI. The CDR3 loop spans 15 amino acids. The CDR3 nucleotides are TGTGCCAGCAGTGAGTTGCGGAGCTCCTACAATGAGCAGTACTTC. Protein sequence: CASSELRSSYNEQYF.

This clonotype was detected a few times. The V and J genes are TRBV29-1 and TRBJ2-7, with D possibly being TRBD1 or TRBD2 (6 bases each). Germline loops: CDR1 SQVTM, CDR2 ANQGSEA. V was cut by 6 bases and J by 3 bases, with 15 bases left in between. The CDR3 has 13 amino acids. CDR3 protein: CSVAVGGLYEQYF. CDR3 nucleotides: TGCAGCGTCGCCGTGGGGGGCCTCTACGAGCAGTACTTC.

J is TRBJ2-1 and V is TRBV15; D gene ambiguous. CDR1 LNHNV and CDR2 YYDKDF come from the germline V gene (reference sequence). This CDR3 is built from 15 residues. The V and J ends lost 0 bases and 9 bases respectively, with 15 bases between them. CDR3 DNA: TGTGCCACCAGCAGAGACCCTTTGGCGGCCAGTGAGCAGTTCTTC. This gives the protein CATSRDPLAASEQFF.

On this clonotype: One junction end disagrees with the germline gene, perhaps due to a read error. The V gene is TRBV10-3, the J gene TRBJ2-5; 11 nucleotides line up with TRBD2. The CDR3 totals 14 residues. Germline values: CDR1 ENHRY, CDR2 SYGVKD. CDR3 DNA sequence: TGTACCATCAGTCTAGCGGGGGGAGAGGAGGCCCAGTACTTC. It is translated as CTISLAGGEEAQYF.

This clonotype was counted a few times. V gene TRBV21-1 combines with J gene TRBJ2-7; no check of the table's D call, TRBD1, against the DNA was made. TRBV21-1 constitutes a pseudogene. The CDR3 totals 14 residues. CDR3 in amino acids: CASSITLTGGEQYF. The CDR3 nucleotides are TGTGCCAGCAGCATAACACTCACAGGGGGGGAGCAGTACTTC.

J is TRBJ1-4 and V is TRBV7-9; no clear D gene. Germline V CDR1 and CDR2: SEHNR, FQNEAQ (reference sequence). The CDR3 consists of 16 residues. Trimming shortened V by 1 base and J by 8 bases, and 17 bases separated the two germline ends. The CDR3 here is CASSLGLQGLNEKLFF. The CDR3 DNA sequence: TGTGCCAGCAGCTTAGGGCTCCAAGGATTGAACGAAAAACTGTTTTTT.

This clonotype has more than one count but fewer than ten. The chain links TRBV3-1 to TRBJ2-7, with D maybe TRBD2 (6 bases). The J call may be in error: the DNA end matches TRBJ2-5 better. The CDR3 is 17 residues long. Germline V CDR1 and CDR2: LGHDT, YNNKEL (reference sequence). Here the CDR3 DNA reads TGTGCCAGCAGCCATCGAGGAGGGCCTAGGCATAGGGAGACCCAGTACTTC. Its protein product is CASSHRGGPRHRETQYF.

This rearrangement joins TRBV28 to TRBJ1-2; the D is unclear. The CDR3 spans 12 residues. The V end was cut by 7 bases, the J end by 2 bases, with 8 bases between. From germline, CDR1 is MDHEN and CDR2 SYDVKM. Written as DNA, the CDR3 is TGTGCCAGCACACAGAGAAACTATGGCTACACCTTC. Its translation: CASTQRNYGYTF.

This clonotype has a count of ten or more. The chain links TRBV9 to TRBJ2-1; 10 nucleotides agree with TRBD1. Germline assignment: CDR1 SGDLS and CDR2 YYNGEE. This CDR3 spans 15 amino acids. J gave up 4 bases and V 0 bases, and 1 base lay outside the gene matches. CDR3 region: CASSVGTGGYNEQFF. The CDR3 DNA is TGTGCCAGCAGCGTAGGGACAGGGGGGTACAATGAGCAGTTCTTC. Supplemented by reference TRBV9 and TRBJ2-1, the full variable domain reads DSGVTQTPKHLITATGQRVTLRCSPRSGDLSVYWYQQSLDQGLQFLIQYYNGEERAKGNILERFSAQQFPDLHSELNLSSLELGDSALYFCASSVGTGGYNEQFFGPGTRLTVL.

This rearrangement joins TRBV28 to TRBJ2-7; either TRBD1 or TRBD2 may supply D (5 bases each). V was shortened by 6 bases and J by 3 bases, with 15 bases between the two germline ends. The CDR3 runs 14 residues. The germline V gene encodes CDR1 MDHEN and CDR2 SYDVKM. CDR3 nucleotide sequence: TGTGCCAGCAGATCGAGGGGTCGGGGCTACGAGCAGTACTTC. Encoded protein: CASRSRGRGYEQYF.